Listed below are T cell receptor beta chains from one sample, sequenced in a study of OX40 agonist ivuxolimab in advanced cancers. Assay used: immunoSEQ multiplex PCR; TCRdb lists only in-frame clones, some missing. The data contain about 72,000 clones, 88% of them seen just once; the ten biggest clones take up 0.86%. Sequenced material: CD4+ or CD8+ T cells sorted from blood, taken in a trial of the OX40 agonist ivuxolimab. The source of these receptors is an adult with an advanced solid tumor such as melanoma, head and neck, liver or kidney cancer. Each CDR3 is given with its conserved first and last residue. A D gene is named only where the DNA matches it firmly. The size entry is marked missing in some rows and otherwise reads once, few, many or a size class.

V gene: TRBV7-8
CDR3 length: 17
clone size: .
J gene: TRBJ2-7
D gene: TRBD2
CDR3 protein: CASSPRLAGSSSYEQYF
CDR3 DNA: TGTGCCAGCAGCCCTAGACTAGCGGGATCAAGCTCCTACGAGCAGTACTTC

V gene: TRBV5-5
CDR3 length: 13
clone size: .
J gene: TRBJ1-1
D gene: .
CDR3 protein: CASSLTPNTEAFF
CDR3 DNA: TGTGCCAGCAGCTTGACACCTAACACTGAAGCTTTCTTT

V gene: TRBV28
CDR3 length: 14
clone size: .
J gene: TRBJ1-4
D gene: .
CDR3 protein: CASTNPGGAEKLFF
CDR3 DNA: TGTGCCAGCACTAACCCGGGGGGGGCCGAAAAACTGTTTTTT

V gene: TRBV5-4
CDR3 length: 15
clone size: .
J gene: TRBJ2-1
D gene: TRBD2
CDR3 protein: CASSPSGGYDNEQFF
CDR3 DNA: TGTGCCAGCAGCCCAAGCGGGGGTTACGACAATGAGCAGTTCTTC

V gene: TRBV2
CDR3 length: 13
clone size: .
J gene: TRBJ1-5
D gene: .
CDR3 protein: CASGGTGDQPQHF
CDR3 DNA: TGTGCCAGCGGGGGCACAGGCGATCAGCCCCAGCATTTT

V gene: TRBV7-2
CDR3 length: 13
clone size: .
J gene: TRBJ2-2
D gene: .
CDR3 protein: CASRVSNTGELFF
CDR3 DNA: TGTGCCAGCAGAGTTTCGAACACCGGGGAGCTGTTTTTT

V gene: TRBV7-2
CDR3 length: 16
clone size: once
J gene: TRBJ2-2
D gene: TRBD1
CDR3 protein: CASSLGQGADTGELFF
CDR3 DNA: TGTGCCAGCAGCCTAGGACAGGGGGCGGACACCGGGGAGCTGTTTTTT

V gene: TRBV28
CDR3 length: 14
clone size: .
J gene: TRBJ2-7
D gene: .
CDR3 protein: CASSPTPSSYEQYF
CDR3 DNA: TGTGCCAGCAGCCCCACCCCGAGCTCCTACGAGCAGTACTTC

V gene: TRBV18
CDR3 length: 13
clone size: .
J gene: TRBJ1-4
D gene: .
CDR3 protein: CASSLGGEEKLFF
CDR3 DNA: TGTGCCAGCTCTCTGGGTGGAGAGGAAAAACTGTTTTTT

V gene: TRBV6-5
CDR3 length: 16
clone size: .
J gene: TRBJ1-4
D gene: .
CDR3 protein: CASSYSIQGPSQKLFF
CDR3 DNA: TGTGCCAGCAGTTACTCGATTCAGGGGCCCTCACAAAAACTGTTTTTT

V gene: TRBV4-1
CDR3 length: 15
clone size: .
J gene: TRBJ2-5
D gene: .
CDR3 protein: CASSQAMTSFETQYF
CDR3 DNA: TGCGCCAGCAGCCAAGCCATGACTAGTTTCGAGACCCAGTACTTC

V gene: TRBV28
CDR3 length: 13
clone size: once
J gene: TRBJ2-7
D gene: TRBD2
CDR3 protein: CASSPPGRHEQYF
CDR3 DNA: TGTGCCAGCAGCCCACCCGGGAGGCACGAGCAGTACTTC

V gene: TRBV7-2
CDR3 length: 14
clone size: .
J gene: TRBJ2-5
D gene: .
CDR3 protein: CASSWRGRGETQYF
CDR3 DNA: TGTGCCAGCAGCTGGAGGGGGCGCGGGGAGACCCAGTACTTC